Shown below are 2 T cell receptor beta chains from a single sample sequenced in a study of cytomegalovirus exposure and HLA in healthy donors. A multiplex PCR was run with 60 Vbeta primers and 13 Jbeta primers. Produced via immunoSEQ multiplex PCR; TCRdb's table is partial and in-frame only. The top ten clones hold roughly 2% of a sample with 100,000 to 150,000 clones, around 80% of them seen once. The specimen sequenced was PBMCs. The receptors here all came from a man aged 50 to 60 in good health and CMV-seronegative.

In its sample, this clone was seen a few times. The chain recombines TRBV7-9 with TRBJ1-6; D uncertain. With 5 bases removed from V and 11 bases from J, the gap between germline ends came to 16 bases. The CDR3 has 14 residues. The germline V gene has CDR1 SEHNR and CDR2 FQNEAQ (reference sequence). In DNA, the CDR3 is TGTGCCAGCAGCCAAGTGACTAATGGGCCACCCCTCCACTTT. It codes for CASSQVTNGPPLHF.

V and J are TRBV5-1 and TRBJ1-1; 8 bases agree with TRBD1. This CDR3 is 17 amino acids long. V shed 0 bases, J shed 3 bases, and the junction held 10 bases outside the gene matches. The germline V gene encodes CDR1 SGHRS and CDR2 YFSETQ. CDR3 in DNA: TGCGCCAGCAGCTTGGGGGGAACGGACAGGGCGGACACTGAAGCTTTCTTT. This codes for CASSLGGTDRADTEAFF.